This T cell receptor beta chain was recovered during a study of cytomegalovirus exposure and HLA in healthy donors. Findings of the study overall: It was assumed in the presence/absence analyses that sequencing depth was roughly uniform across donors.

Donors sampled were nominally healthy, though unrecorded immune exposures were likely. Trimming stripped 0 bases from V and 6 bases from J, with 11 bases between. CDR3 length equals 14 residues. The V gene's germline CDR1 is SGHRS and CDR2 YFSETQ. Concerning this clone itself: Its antigen remains unknown.

With 60 Vbeta and 13 Jbeta primers, the PCR was carried out. The data were produced by immunoSEQ multiplex PCR, yet TCRdb's version contains in-frame clones alone and is incomplete. This sample has about 100,000 clones, with approximately 72% found just once. Sequenced input: PBMCs. The receptor was isolated from a male donor in good health and CMV-seropositive. The V and J genes are TRBV5-1 and TRBJ2-3, with D possibly being TRBD1 (6 bases). CDR3 amino acids: CASSLGGPTDTQYF. The CDR3 DNA follows: TGCGCCAGCAGCTTGGGGGGGCCAACGGATACGCAGTATTTT.